These 27 T cell receptor beta chains came from one sample sequenced in a study of blood T cell repertoires in COVID-19. Some clones are missing from TCRdb's copy, which holds only in-frame ones; the method was immunoSEQ multiplex PCR. The table includes 650,000 to 800,000 clones, 75% to 90% detected once. Input material: peripheral blood. The receptors come from a woman under 30 with acute or convalescent COVID-19.

The chain couples TRBV6-5 to TRBJ1-3; the D is unclear. The CDR3 is 15 amino acids. V shed 2 bases and J shed 1 base, with 9 bases lying between them. Germline V gives CDR1 MNHEY, CDR2 SVGAGI. DNA of the CDR3: TGTGCCAGCAGTTACAACTCGGGGTCTGGAAACACCATATATTTT. It yields the protein CASSYNSGSGNTIYF.

The chain combines TRBV27 with TRBJ1-1; TRBD1 aligns across 7 bases. CDR1 is MNHEY, CDR2 SMNVEV, per germline (reference sequence). Trimming cost V 7 bases and J 1 base; bases outside gene matches: 3. The CDR3 is 13 residues long. The CDR3 sequence: CASIPGGNTEAFF. CDR3 in DNA: TGTGCCAGCATCCCAGGGGGGAACACTGAAGCTTTCTTT.

The V gene is TRBV30, the J gene TRBJ1-2; 8 bases line up with TRBD1. V lost 2 bases, J lost 4 bases, and 9 bases stayed unmatched. The CDR3 consists of 15 residues. Germline loops: CDR1 GTSNPN, CDR2 SVGIG (reference sequence). The DNA of the CDR3 is TGTGCCTGGAGTTCTCCAGGGGGCCTAACCTATGGCTACACCTTC. It yields the protein CAWSSPGGLTYGYTF. Full variable domain (outside the CDR3, taken from reference TRBV30 and TRBJ1-2): SQTIHQWPATLVQPVGSPLSLECTVEGTSNPNLYWYRQAAGRGLQLLFYSVGIGQISSEVPQNLSASRPQDRQFILSSKKLLLSDSGFYLCAWSSPGGLTYGYTFGSGTRLTVV.

Concerning this clone: This same CDR3 is encoded by further DNA sequences in the sample. The rearrangement links TRBV19 to TRBJ1-1; D uncertain. Germline CDR1 LNHDA, CDR2 SQIVND (reference sequence). Trimming removed 1 base from V and 1 base from J, with 7 bases in between. The CDR3 covers 14 residues. CDR3 bases: TGTGCCAGTAGTATAGTTGGAGGGAACACTGAAGCTTTCTTT. As protein: CASSIVGGNTEAFF.

This chain connects TRBV6-1 to TRBJ1-2; 7 nucleotides line up with TRBD1. CDR1 and CDR2 from the germline V gene are MNHNS and SASEGT. CDR3 length: 17 amino acids. Unmatched junction bases numbered 12, after V lost 1 base and J lost 4 bases. The CDR3 sequence is CASSEGLGDSNSYGYTF. CDR3 DNA: TGTGCCAGCAGTGAAGGGTTGGGGGACAGTAACTCCTATGGCTACACCTTC.

This clone showed up just once. The rearrangement links TRBV9 to TRBJ1-2; tentative D call: TRBD1 (5 bases). V dropped 0 bases and J dropped 3 bases, with 12 bases sitting between them. CDR1 SGDLS and CDR2 YYNGEE come from the germline V gene. The CDR3 spans 15 residues. The CDR3 DNA reads as TGTGCCAGCAGCGTAGTATCGGGGGGAGACTATGGCTACACCTTC. Its protein is CASSVVSGGDYGYTF. The variable domain in full, completed from reference TRBV9 and TRBJ1-2, reads DSGVTQTPKHLITATGQRVTLRCSPRSGDLSVYWYQQSLDQGLQFLIQYYNGEERAKGNILERFSAQQFPDLHSELNLSSLELGDSALYFCASSVVSGGDYGYTFGSGTRLTVV.

The J gene is TRBJ1-1, the V gene TRBV5-8; weak D call: TRBD1 (6 bases). V lost 5 bases to trimming and J lost 3 bases, with 14 bases between them. The CDR3 length is 14 residues. Germline V gene lookup returns CDR1 SGHTS and CDR2 YDEGEE. Written as DNA, the CDR3 is TGTGCCAGCAGGTTCGACAGGACTCACACTGAAGCTTTCTTT. Translation gives CASRFDRTHTEAFF.

The CDR3 nucleotides read TGTGCCAGCAGCTTGGCACAGGGCTCAAAAGCTTTCTTT. The encoded protein is CASSLAQGSKAFF. The J gene is TRBJ1-1, the V gene TRBV11-3, with a tentative D call TRBD1 (6 bases). The CDR3 covers 13 residues. CDR1 SGHNT and CDR2 YENEEA come from the germline V gene. The germline V and J ends were trimmed by 3 bases and 9 bases, with 14 bases remaining between them.

V gene TRBV4-3 combines with J gene TRBJ1-2, with 8 bases identical to TRBD1. The J segment lost 3 bases and the V segment lost 4 bases, leaving 7 bases of the junction unmatched. Germline V gene sequence: CDR1 LGHNA, CDR2 YSLEER. The CDR3 totals 15 residues. The CDR3 spells CASSPLRGLDYGYTF. The CDR3 bases are TGCGCCAGCAGCCCCCTCAGGGGGCTGGACTATGGCTACACCTTC.

The rearrangement joins TRBV10-3 to TRBJ1-3; 7 bases align to TRBD1. Trimming removed 3 bases from V and 0 bases from J; junction bases left unmatched: 2. CDR3 size: 15 residues. CDR1 is ENHRY, CDR2 SYGVKD, per germline. CDR3 in amino acids: CAISEGTVSGNTIYF. CDR3 nucleotide sequence: TGTGCCATCAGTGAAGGGACAGTCTCTGGAAACACCATATATTTT.

This chain connects TRBV9 to TRBJ2-1, with D perhaps matching TRBD1 (5 bases). Germline V lookup: CDR1 SGDLS, CDR2 YYNGEE. CDR3 length: 14 amino acids. The V gene lost 0 bases and the J gene lost 6 bases, with 10 bases spanning the gap. The CDR3 DNA reads as TGTGCCAGCAGCGTAGGGCAGGGCGGCAATGAGCAGTTCTTC. Translated: CASSVGQGGNEQFF.

Written as DNA, the CDR3 is TGTGCCAGCTCCCCCGACAGGACCTCCTATGGCTACACCTTC. Its translation is CASSPDRTSYGYTF. V usage is TRBV18 and J usage is TRBJ1-2; possibly TRBD1 for D (6 bases). The CDR3 consists of 14 residues. Germline CDR1 and CDR2: KGHSH and LQKENI. The ends were cut back, 6 bases at V and 4 bases at J, with 15 bases in the middle.

This chain uses TRBV7-8 with TRBJ2-3, with D unclear. CDR3 length: 14 residues. Germline CDR1 SGHVS, CDR2 FQNEAQ. V was shortened by 2 bases and J by 2 bases, with 8 bases between the two germline ends. The CDR3 sequence is CASSLLLLTDTQYF. Written as DNA, the CDR3 is TGTGCCAGCAGCTTATTACTACTCACAGATACGCAGTATTTT. The variable domain in full, completed from reference TRBV7-8 and TRBJ2-3, reads GAGVSQSPRYKVAKRGQDVALRCDPISGHVSLFWYQQALGQGPEFLTYFQNEAQLDKSGLPSDRFFAERPEGSVSTLKIQRTQQEDSAVYLCASSLLLLTDTQYFGPGTRLTVL.

This chain links TRBV7-2 with TRBJ2-5, with TRBD2 matching over 9 bases. This CDR3 is built from 17 residues. Looked up from germline, CDR1 is SGHTA and CDR2 is FQGNSA. V lost 5 bases to trimming and J lost 4 bases; unmatched junction nucleotides: 14. This CDR3 is CASSPPRAGGRGETQYF. DNA of the CDR3: TGTGCCAGCAGCCCCCCGAGGGCGGGGGGGAGGGGAGAGACCCAGTACTTC.

This rearrangement joins TRBV6-1 to TRBJ2-1; 7 nucleotides line up with TRBD1. The CDR3 length is 16 residues. With V trimmed by 4 bases and J by 4 bases, 10 bases remained unmatched. Germline-derived CDR1 and CDR2 are MNHNS and SASEGT. The CDR3 here is CASSAQTGWAYNEQFF. The DNA for the CDR3 is TGTGCCAGCAGTGCCCAGACAGGGTGGGCGTACAATGAGCAGTTCTTC.

This chain uses TRBV2 with TRBJ1-5; TRBD1 might be the D (6 bases). From germline, CDR1 is SNHLY and CDR2 FYNNEI. The CDR3 is 13 residues long. Trimming removed 6 bases at V and 3 bases at J, with 9 bases between. CDR3 loop: CASRDRYNQPQHF. Here the CDR3 DNA reads TGTGCCAGCAGAGACAGGTACAATCAGCCCCAGCATTTT.

The chain employs TRBV19 and TRBJ1-5, with D unclear. CDR3 length equals 14 residues. Trimming removed 9 bases at V and 4 bases at J, with 16 bases between. CDR1 is LNHDA, CDR2 SQIVND, per germline (reference sequence). CDR3 coding DNA: TGTGCCAGCCAAGACACGTCCCGGAATCAGCCCCAGCATTTT. It encodes CASQDTSRNQPQHF.

In this sample, this clone turned up once. The chain links TRBV4-3 to TRBJ1-5, with D unclear. The germline gives CDR1 LGHNA, CDR2 YSLEER. The V and J ends lost 3 bases and 6 bases respectively, with 9 bases between them. This CDR3 has 13 amino acids. CDR3 protein: CASSQRVGQPQHF. In DNA form, the CDR3 reads TGCGCCAGCAGCCAGCGGGTTGGTCAGCCCCAGCATTTT.

The genes are TRBV3-1 (or the pseudogene TRBV3-2) and TRBJ1-6; D unclear. Trimming took off 4 bases at V and 7 bases at J, with 11 bases between the two ends. Germline CDR1 is LGHDT and CDR2 is YNNKEL (reference sequence). The CDR3 sequence is 14 residues long. The CDR3: CASSPPQANSPLHF. CDR3 in DNA: TGTGCCAGCAGCCCCCCGCAGGCCAATTCACCCCTCCACTTT.

V gene TRBV6-5 combines with J gene TRBJ2-7; 7 nucleotides line up with TRBD1. This CDR3 comprises 15 residues. CDR1 MNHEY and CDR2 SVGAGI come from the germline V gene. V dropped 0 bases and J dropped 7; count of bases not matched to a gene: 9. As DNA, the CDR3 is TGTGCCAGCAGTTACTCCACAGGGGTAGGTCGGGAGCAGTACTTC. Residues: CASSYSTGVGREQYF.

In this sample, this clone turned up a few times. This sequence joins TRBV3-1 (or the pseudogene TRBV3-2) and TRBJ1-6, with D hard to call. Trimming took off 2 bases at V and 0 bases at J, with 17 bases between the two ends. CDR1 and CDR2 (germline): LGHDT, YNNKEL (reference sequence). This CDR3 has 19 amino acids. The CDR3 region is CASSQQTLDQSSYNSPLHF. CDR3 in DNA: TGTGCCAGCAGCCAACAGACTTTAGACCAGAGCTCCTATAATTCACCCCTCCACTTT.

This chain uses TRBV24-1 with TRBJ2-7, with 7 bases that match TRBD1. The V and J ends lost 4 bases and 3 bases, in that order; junction bases with no gene match: 5. The germline V gene has CDR1 KGHDR and CDR2 SFDVKD. The CDR3 covers 14 residues. This CDR3 reads CATSDFRDSYEQYF. The CDR3 coding sequence is TGTGCCACCAGTGACTTCCGGGACAGCTACGAGCAGTACTTC.

Only one count was recorded for this clone. This chain uses TRBV11-3 with TRBJ2-1; 8 nucleotides match TRBD2. There are 16 residues in the CDR3. V shed 5 bases, J shed 7 bases, and the junction held 13 bases outside the gene matches. In germline, CDR1 is SGHNT, CDR2 YENEEA. The CDR3 nucleotides read TGTGCCAGCAGCCTCGACGGATACGGGACTAGAAATGAGCAGTTCTTC. As protein: CASSLDGYGTRNEQFF.

Concerning this clone: The same CDR3 can be traced to other DNA sequences in this sample. The chain couples TRBV5-1 to TRBJ1-2; D possibly corresponds to TRBD1 (5 bases). V was pared by 0 bases and J by 2 bases, with 11 bases between. Germline loops: CDR1 SGHRS, CDR2 YFSETQ. The CDR3 runs to 15 residues. This CDR3 reads CASSLGQILNYGYTF. CDR3 sequence (DNA): TGCGCCAGCAGCTTGGGACAGATTTTAAACTATGGCTACACCTTC.

The chain couples TRBV11-2 to TRBJ1-6, with 10 bases lining up with TRBD1. The junction had 17 bases not matched to a gene; V was cut back by 5 bases and J by 10 bases. The CDR3 spans 18 residues. In germline, CDR1 is SGHAT, CDR2 FQNNGV. The CDR3, as DNA: TGTGCCAGCAGCATGCTCCCCAAATCCGGGACAGGGGCCTCACCCCTCCACTTT. Amino acid sequence: CASSMLPKSGTGASPLHF.

This clone was detected once. The chain joins TRBV18 to TRBJ1-4; tentatively, D is TRBD1 (6 bases). The germline gives CDR1 KGHSH, CDR2 LQKENI. The germline V and J ends were trimmed by 3 bases and 5 bases, with 13 bases remaining between them. The CDR3 length is 15 residues. This CDR3 is CASSPQGIPNEKLFF. CDR3 DNA: TGTGCCAGCTCACCCCAGGGGATACCCAATGAAAAACTGTTTTTT.

The chain links TRBV18 to TRBJ1-2; the D is unclear. The germline V gene has CDR1 KGHSH and CDR2 LQKENI. The CDR3 is 15 amino acids. V was cut by 3 bases and J by 7 bases, with 18 bases left in between. As DNA, the CDR3 is TGTGCCAGCTCACCCAGTGACCCTGGGTGGAGTGGCTACACCTTC. Translating gives CASSPSDPGWSGYTF.